The next 27 T cell receptor beta chains were all read from a single sample in a study of CD8+ T cells in alopecia areata. This sample's treatment: oral pan-JAK inhibitor, 5-10 mg twice daily. The sequencing template was cDNA reverse transcribed from extracted RNA. TCRdb's table, derived via immunoSEQ multiplex PCR, lists solely in-frame clones and lacks some. Of 130,000 to 150,000 clones in the sample, 82% are singletons; the top ten hold around a quarter. The sequencing used CD8+ T cells sorted from blood, collected at week 4, from a patient treated with tofacitinib. Receptors originate from a human donor with alopecia areata.

The V and J genes are TRBV12-5 and TRBJ2-7, with no clear D. The CDR3 runs to 13 residues. Germline CDR1 reads LGHNT; CDR2 reads FRNRAP. Trimming pared 1 base from V and 3 bases from J, leaving 7 bases between. CDR3 residues: CASGLGPGYEQYF. CDR3 sequence (DNA): TGTGCTAGTGGTTTGGGCCCCGGCTACGAGCAGTACTTC.

The V call is TRBV7-9, the J call TRBJ2-7; D possibly corresponds to TRBD2 (5 bases). The CDR3 spans 13 residues. CDR1 is SEHNR, CDR2 FQNEAQ, per germline (reference sequence). V was cut by 8 bases and J by 2 bases, with 13 bases left in between. The CDR3 coding sequence is TGTGCCAGCGAGGGTATGAAGACCTACGAGCAGTACTTC. Amino acids: CASEGMKTYEQYF.

This rearrangement joins TRBV27 to TRBJ1-1, with a tentative D call TRBD1 (5 bases). The V and J ends lost 0 bases and 8 bases respectively, with 16 bases between them. Per germline, CDR1 MNHEY and CDR2 SMNVEV (reference sequence). This CDR3 comprises 15 residues. In nucleotides, the CDR3 is TGTGCCAGCAGTTTATCGACAGTCGGATTTCCAGAAGCTTTCTTT. This gives the protein CASSLSTVGFPEAFF.

This clone has just one count. The CDR3 reads CASSPRRTGFGEQYF. CDR3 coding DNA: TGTGCCAGCAGTCCCCGTCGGACAGGGTTCGGCGAGCAGTACTTC. The gene calls are TRBV27 and TRBJ2-7; TRBD1 matches at 8 bases. V shed 5 bases and J 6 bases; nucleotides not matched to a gene: 12. Per the germline V gene, CDR1 is MNHEY and CDR2 is SMNVEV (reference sequence). The CDR3 consists of 15 residues.

The table lists this clone with a count of one. The chain has TRBV6-5 and TRBJ2-1, with TRBD1 matching 7 bases. J was trimmed by 8 bases and V by 5 bases; bases with no gene match: 6. Germline CDR1 MNHEY, CDR2 SVGAGI. The CDR3 is 13 amino acids. CDR3 in amino acids: CASSMTGTDEQFF. The CDR3 DNA is TGTGCCAGCAGTATGACAGGGACGGATGAGCAGTTCTTC.

The rearrangement joins TRBV19 to TRBJ2-7; D possibly corresponds to TRBD1 (6 bases). Germline CDR1 and CDR2: LNHDA and SQIVND (reference sequence). The CDR3 sequence is 13 residues long. Deletions cut 4 bases from V and 2 bases from J, with 9 bases between. The chain's CDR3 is CASSTGQPYEQYF. The CDR3 DNA is TGTGCCAGTAGTACCGGACAGCCCTACGAGCAGTACTTC.

The V and J genes are TRBV2 and TRBJ2-7, with D possibly TRBD1 on 5 matching bases. Germline V gene data show CDR1 as SNHLY and CDR2 as FYNNEI. V lost 4 bases and J lost 5, with 12 bases in between. The CDR3 runs 13 residues. The CDR3 bases are TGTGCCAGCAGTGGAATTGGGGCAAACGAGCAGTACTTC. Protein: CASSGIGANEQYF.

The CDR3 reads CSVEGAGGGFRTDTQYF. CDR3 DNA: TGCAGCGTTGAAGGTGCGGGGGGAGGATTCCGCACAGATACGCAGTATTTT. The chain has TRBV29-1 and TRBJ2-3, with TRBD2 matching over 8 bases. Unmatched junction bases numbered 10, after V lost 1 base and J lost 1 base. Germline CDR1 SQVTM, CDR2 ANQGSEA. This CDR3 spans 17 amino acids.

The chain carries TRBV6-5 and TRBJ2-1; no reliable D call. This CDR3 is 14 amino acids long. Looked up from germline, CDR1 is MNHEY and CDR2 is SVGAGI. V dropped 10 bases and J dropped 0 bases, with 13 bases sitting between them. CDR3 in amino acids: CATMIRLSYNEQFF. CDR3 sequence (DNA): TGTGCCACCATGATAAGACTCTCCTACAATGAGCAGTTCTTC.

V and J are TRBV5-1 and TRBJ2-1; 7 bases line up with TRBD1. The germline CDR1 and CDR2 sequences are SGHRS and YFSETQ. The CDR3 is 16 amino acids. Trimming removed 1 base from V and 2 bases from J; junction bases left unmatched: 6. Written as DNA, the CDR3 is TGCGCCAGCAGCTTGCAAGGGCAGGGGGCCTACAATGAGCAGTTCTTC. Protein: CASSLQGQGAYNEQFF.

The genes are TRBV7-2 and TRBJ2-3; 13 bases agree with TRBD2. CDR3 length equals 18 residues. Germline CDR1 reads SGHTA; CDR2 reads FQGNSA. V trimming: 8 bases; J trimming: 0 bases; junction bases outside the gene matches: 11. In nucleotides, the CDR3 is TGTGCCAGCGCCCCGTTTAGGACTAGCGGGGGTAGCACAGATACGCAGTATTTT. Translating it yields CASAPFRTSGGSTDTQYF.

The V and J genes are TRBV25-1 and TRBJ2-7; possible D gene TRBD2, 6 bases. Trimming pared 2 bases from V and 5 bases from J, leaving 16 bases between. The CDR3 totals 15 residues. Germline V gives CDR1 MGHDK, CDR2 SYGVNS. CDR3 region: CASSERGTSIHEQYF. CDR3 DNA: TGTGCCAGCAGTGAACGGGGGACTTCTATCCACGAGCAGTACTTC.

The CDR3 region has the DNA TGTGCCAGCAGCTTATCGGGACTTACCGTCGGTCGGGGCTACACCTTC. Translating it yields CASSLSGLTVGRGYTF. The chain is built from TRBV7-2 and TRBJ1-2, with D possibly being TRBD1 (5 bases). CDR1 is SGHTA and CDR2 is FQGNSA in the germline V gene. V was clipped by 2 bases and J by 8 bases, with 21 bases between them. The CDR3 is 16 residues long.

This clone was seen a handful of times. The chain joins TRBV27 to TRBJ2-2; D is perhaps TRBD1 or TRBD2 (5 bases each). Per germline, CDR1 MNHEY and CDR2 SMNVEV (reference sequence). This CDR3 has 13 amino acids. Trimming shortened V by 10 bases and J by 0 bases, and 9 bases separated the two germline ends. This CDR3 is CAIGTANTGELFF. DNA for the CDR3: TGTGCCATCGGGACGGCGAACACCGGGGAGCTGTTTTTT.

The gene calls are TRBV2 and TRBJ2-7; no clear D. The CDR3 length is 13 residues. The V and J ends lost 6 bases and 0 bases respectively, with 9 bases between them. Germline-derived CDR1 and CDR2 are SNHLY and FYNNEI. The DNA of the CDR3 is TGTGCCAGCAGCCCCGTGAGCTCCTACGAGCAGTACTTC. Its translation: CASSPVSSYEQYF.

The CDR3 here is CASAFGGGGSEAFF. CDR3 coding DNA: TGTGCTAGTGCCTTTGGGGGGGGCGGCAGTGAAGCTTTCTTT. The rearrangement joins TRBV12-5 to TRBJ1-1; D is possibly TRBD1 (6 bases). Germline lookup yields CDR1 LGHNT and CDR2 FRNRAP. V gave up 7 bases and J gave up 7 bases, with 19 bases separating them. The CDR3 length is 14 residues.

V usage is TRBV4-1 and J usage is TRBJ2-7; 9 positions match TRBD1. The CDR3 consists of 15 residues. J lost 4 bases, V lost 2 bases, and 6 bases had no gene match. Germline CDR1 and CDR2: MGHRA and YSYEKL. The CDR3 is CASSQMGQGGYEQYF. CDR3 DNA sequence: TGCGCCAGCAGCCAAATGGGACAGGGAGGATACGAGCAGTACTTC.

The CDR3 region has the DNA TGCAGCGCCTACAAGGGCACCGGGGAGCTGTTTTTT. Protein product: CSAYKGTGELFF. J is TRBJ2-2 and V is TRBV29-1; no clear D gene. Trimming took off 7 bases at V and 4 bases at J, with 10 bases between the two ends. Germline values: CDR1 SQVTM, CDR2 ANQGSEA. This CDR3 contains 12 residues.

This clone was recorded once. This rearrangement joins TRBV7-6 to TRBJ2-1, with 8 bases matching TRBD2. Germline CDR1 and CDR2: SGHVS and FNYEAQ. CDR3 length: 17 residues. V trimming: 5 bases; J trimming: 0 bases; junction bases outside the gene matches: 9. CDR3 sequence: CASSVISGDYSYNEQFF. As DNA, the CDR3 is TGTGCCAGCAGCGTTATTAGCGGGGATTACTCCTACAATGAGCAGTTCTTC.

This clone was seen only once. V and J are TRBV2 and TRBJ2-2; D not certain. This CDR3 contains 13 residues. Germline V gene lookup returns CDR1 SNHLY and CDR2 FYNNEI. V lost 7 bases, J lost 4 bases, and 10 bases lay in between. The CDR3 DNA is TGTGCCAGCATGAGCGAATTCACCGGGGAGCTGTTTTTT. Protein sequence: CASMSEFTGELFF.

The chain employs TRBV7-9 and TRBJ2-5; 10 positions match TRBD2. The CDR3 loop spans 15 amino acids. CDR1 is SEHNR, CDR2 FQNEAQ, per germline (reference sequence). V shed 4 bases and J 0 bases; nucleotides not matched to a gene: 2. This chain's CDR3 is CASSSGLADQETQYF. CDR3 DNA: TGTGCCAGCAGCTCAGGACTAGCGGACCAAGAGACCCAGTACTTC.

J is TRBJ2-5 and V is TRBV7-2, with TRBD2 matching over 13 bases. Unmatched junction bases numbered 8, after V lost 5 bases and J lost 5 bases. Germline CDR1 SGHTA, CDR2 FQGNSA. This CDR3 has 16 amino acids. CDR3 bases: TGTGCCAGCAGCCACCCAACTAGCGGGGGGGCCGAGACCCAGTACTTC. This gives the protein CASSHPTSGGAETQYF.

This clone appeared once. The rearrangement uses TRBV9 and TRBJ2-7, with D perhaps assigned TRBD1 or TRBD2 (6 bases each). This CDR3 is built from 16 residues. V dropped 3 bases and J dropped 2 bases, with 18 bases sitting between them. Germline CDR1 reads SGDLS; CDR2 reads YYNGEE. CDR3 residues: CASSGDRGRWPYEQYF. The CDR3 nucleotides read TGTGCCAGCAGCGGAGACCGGGGGCGATGGCCCTACGAGCAGTACTTC.

This clone turned up a few times. CDR3 protein: CASSPRGGGNTEAFF. The CDR3 DNA follows: TGTGCCAGCAGCCCCCGTGGCGGAGGGAACACTGAAGCTTTCTTT. The gene calls are TRBV11-2 and TRBJ1-1; the D is unclear. The length of the CDR3 is 15 residues. V was shortened by 5 bases and J by 1 base, with 14 bases between the two germline ends. Germline CDR1 is SGHAT and CDR2 is FQNNGV.

V and J are TRBV27 and TRBJ2-3; 9 nucleotides line up with TRBD1. The CDR3 covers 17 residues. Germline-derived CDR1 and CDR2 are MNHEY and SMNVEV (reference sequence). Losses at the gene ends were 7 bases for V and 1 base for J; bases not matched to a gene: 12. Here the CDR3 DNA reads TGTGCCAGCACCTATCTTAGACAGGGGGAAGGCACAGATACGCAGTATTTT. It codes for CASTYLRQGEGTDTQYF.

The chain couples TRBV6-5 to TRBJ2-3, with TRBD1 matching over 9 bases. Germline CDR1 MNHEY, CDR2 SVGAGI. The junction had 6 bases not matched to a gene; V was cut back by 2 bases and J by 6 bases. The CDR3 length is 15 residues. In nucleotides, the CDR3 is TGTGCCAGCAGTTACGGAACTACAGGGGGCGATACGCAGTATTTT. Translating gives CASSYGTTGGDTQYF.

This clone was detected only a few times. The V call is TRBV2, the J call TRBJ1-1; unclear D gene. Germline lookup yields CDR1 SNHLY and CDR2 FYNNEI. This CDR3 is 13 amino acids long. V lost 10 bases and J lost 5, with 17 bases in between. CDR3 loop: CATTAGPGTEAFF. The CDR3 DNA reads TGTGCCACTACAGCAGGCCCTGGGACTGAAGCTTTCTTT.